The 12 T cell receptor beta chains listed next were all sequenced from one sample in a study of T cells after yellow fever vaccination. From the 5' RACE reads, TCRdb called clonotypes with MiXCR, one entry per CDR3 protein. The sample includes roughly 400,000 distinct CDR3 sequences, over 15% of them seen just once. Here the sequenced sample was PBMCs, taken before the yellow fever booster vaccination. Source of these receptors: a man between 18 and 29 years old who received the YFV17D yellow fever vaccine.

The chain links TRBV4-1 to TRBJ1-5; D gene ambiguous. The length of the CDR3 is 13 residues. The germline V and J ends were trimmed by 3 bases and 4 bases, with 7 bases remaining between them. CDR1 and CDR2 (germline): MGHRA, YSYEKL. The chain's CDR3 is CASSQAWNQPQHF. CDR3 nucleotides: TGCGCCAGCAGCCAGGCGTGGAATCAGCCCCAGCATTTT.

This clonotype showed up just a few times. This chain connects TRBV9 to TRBJ2-1; 10 nucleotides agree with TRBD2. CDR3 size: 15 residues. Germline V gives CDR1 SGDLS, CDR2 YYNGEE. With 0 bases clipped from V and 8 bases from J, the junction kept 5 bases outside the gene matches. The DNA of the CDR3 is TGTGCCAGCAGCGTAGCTTCTAGCGGGGGCCATGAGCAGTTCTTC. It specifies CASSVASSGGHEQFF. Variable domain in full (rest from reference TRBV9 and TRBJ2-1): DSGVTQTPKHLITATGQRVTLRCSPRSGDLSVYWYQQSLDQGLQFLIQYYNGEERAKGNILERFSAQQFPDLHSELNLSSLELGDSALYFCASSVASSGGHEQFFGPGTRLTVL.

Only a few counts were recorded for this clonotype. V usage is TRBV6-2 or TRBV6-3 and J usage is TRBJ2-3; D may be TRBD2 (7 bases). There are 16 residues in the CDR3. Germline V gene data show CDR1 as MNHEY and CDR2 as SVGEGT. Trimming stripped 2 bases from V and 2 bases from J, with 14 bases between. CDR3 sequence (DNA): TGTGCCAGCAGTTACGGGGCGGGGGCCAACACAGATACGCAGTATTTT. Translated, it gives CASSYGAGANTDTQYF.

This clonotype was counted only a few times. The chain recombines TRBV7-9 with TRBJ2-2, with 7 bases matching TRBD1. The junction had 3 bases not matched to a gene; V was cut back by 5 bases and J by 6 bases. The germline V gene encodes CDR1 SEHNR and CDR2 FQNEAQ (reference sequence). The CDR3 contains 13 residues. The CDR3 nucleotides are TGTGCCAGCAGCGCAGGGGGTTCCGGGGAGCTGTTTTTT. This encodes CASSAGGSGELFF.

V is TRBV10-1 and J is TRBJ2-1, with a possible D match to TRBD2 (6 bases). The CDR3 sequence is 11 residues long. Germline CDR1 WNHNN, CDR2 SYGVQD (reference sequence). V was trimmed by 2 bases and J by 15 bases, leaving 11 bases between them. The CDR3 DNA follows: TGCGCCAGCAGTGAGCAACGGACTATGTTCTTC. As protein: CASSEQRTMFF.

The J gene is TRBJ1-4, the V gene TRBV19, with no clear D. The CDR3 has 15 amino acids. Germline CDR1 reads LNHDA; CDR2 reads SQIVND (reference sequence). The V end was cut by 6 bases, the J end by 0 bases, with 11 bases between. This CDR3 is CASSPRYATNEKLFF. The CDR3 bases are TGTGCCAGTAGCCCAAGATATGCAACTAATGAAAAACTGTTTTTT.

This clonotype was seen a few times. CDR3 residues: CASSFSTSNYGYTF. The CDR3 coding sequence is TGCGCCAGCAGCTTCAGTACCTCTAACTATGGCTACACCTTC. The chain is built from TRBV5-1 and TRBJ1-2; D unclear. V was clipped by 2 bases and J by 0 bases, with 8 bases between them. Germline lookup yields CDR1 SGHRS and CDR2 YFSETQ. CDR3 length: 14 amino acids.

This clonotype turned up a few times. This chain connects TRBV5-1 to TRBJ2-2; D is undetermined. V dropped 0 bases and J dropped 3 bases, with 6 bases sitting between them. Germline CDR1 and CDR2: SGHRS and YFSETQ. The CDR3 is 14 residues long. The chain's CDR3 is CASSLAGYTGELFF. CDR3 DNA sequence: TGCGCCAGCAGCTTGGCTGGGTACACCGGGGAGCTGTTTTTT.

This clonotype was counted between two and nine times. V gene TRBV6-5 combines with J gene TRBJ2-6; maybe TRBD1 (6 bases). The V end lost 9 bases, the J end lost 3 bases, and 9 bases lay between the germline ends. The CDR3 length is 13 residues. Germline lookup yields CDR1 MNHEY and CDR2 SVGAGI. For the CDR3, the DNA is TGTGCCAGTAGGGGGTTTGGGGCCAACGTCCTGACTTTC. Encoded protein: CASRGFGANVLTF.

The CDR3 sequence: CASSYSDSGGRYNEQFF. DNA of the CDR3: TGTGCCAGCAGTTACTCGGATAGCGGGGGCAGATACAATGAGCAGTTCTTC. The rearrangement links TRBV6-2 or TRBV6-3 to TRBJ2-1; 9 bases are shared with TRBD2. V was pared by 0 bases and J by 4 bases, with 7 bases of the junction left unmatched. The CDR3 loop spans 17 amino acids. Germline V gives CDR1 MNHEY, CDR2 SVGEGT.

This clonotype came up many times. This chain links TRBV29-1 with TRBJ1-1; D is uncertain. The CDR3 has 13 amino acids. The germline gives CDR1 SQVTM, CDR2 ANQGSEA. Trimming left V 1 base short and J 4 bases short, with 10 bases between. The CDR3, as DNA: TGCAGCGTTGAAGGGGGTCGGGGCACTGAAGCTTTCTTT. Translating gives CSVEGGRGTEAFF.

The genes are TRBV15 and TRBJ1-5; 7 nucleotides agree with TRBD1. V lost 6 bases to trimming and J lost 4 bases; unmatched junction nucleotides: 9. CDR1 LNHNV and CDR2 YYDKDF come from the germline V gene (reference sequence). The CDR3 loop spans 15 amino acids. Here the CDR3 reads CATRRDRAGNQPQHF. CDR3 DNA: TGTGCCACCAGGAGGGACAGAGCAGGGAATCAGCCCCAGCATTTT.